One T cell receptor (beta chain) is described in this entry. No antigen is known for it. V lost 2 bases to trimming and J lost 1 base; unmatched junction nucleotides: 7. CDR3 length equals 16 residues. Germline V lookup: CDR1 SGHTA, CDR2 FQGNSA. The assay used was immunoSEQ (version v3.0), run at survey level. Clones were read by immunoSEQ multiplex PCR, and TCRdb kept only the in-frame ones, dropping some. This table has 30,000 to 35,000 clones, 75% to 85% appearing once. The data stem from a study of long-term antiretroviral therapy in people with HIV. Study-wide context: Collection of the earliest samples took place about a decade ahead of the 2015 immediate-ART recommendation.

Study-wide results and limits: Transplant donor controls retained higher diversity, though diversity increased after ART.

Per individual, the PBMC samples numbered at least one pre-ART and at least two post-ART. This TCR came from a man between 18 and 29 years old with HIV. The chain couples TRBV7-2 to TRBJ2-5; 7 positions agree with TRBD2. The material sequenced was unsorted PBMCs, taken 1.9 years after starting antiretroviral therapy. CDR3 DNA: TGTGCCAGCAGCTTACAGGCCGGGGGGACCCAAGAGACCCAGTACTTC. Its protein product is CASSLQAGGTQETQYF.